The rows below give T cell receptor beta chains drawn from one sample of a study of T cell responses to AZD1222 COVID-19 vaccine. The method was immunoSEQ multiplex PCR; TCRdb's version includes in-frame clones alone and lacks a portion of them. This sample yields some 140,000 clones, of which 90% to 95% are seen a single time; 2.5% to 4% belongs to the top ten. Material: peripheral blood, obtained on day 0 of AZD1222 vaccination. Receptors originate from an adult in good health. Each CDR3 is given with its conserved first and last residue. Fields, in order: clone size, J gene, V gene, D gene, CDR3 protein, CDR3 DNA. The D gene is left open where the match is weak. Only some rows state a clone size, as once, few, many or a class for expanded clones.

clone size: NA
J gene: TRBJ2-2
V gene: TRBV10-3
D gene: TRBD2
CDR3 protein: CAIKGGLAGAQGTGELFF
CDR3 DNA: TGTGCCATCAAGGGGGGACTAGCGGGAGCCCAAGGCACCGGGGAGCTGTTTTTT

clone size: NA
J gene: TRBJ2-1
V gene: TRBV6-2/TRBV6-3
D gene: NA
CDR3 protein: CASSSRHEQFF
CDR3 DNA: TGTGCCAGCAGTTCTAGGCATGAGCAGTTCTTC

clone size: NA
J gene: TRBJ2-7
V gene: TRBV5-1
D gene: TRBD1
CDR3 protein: CASSPSDRGGDEQYF
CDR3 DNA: TGCGCCAGCAGCCCGAGCGACAGGGGGGGCGACGAGCAGTACTTC

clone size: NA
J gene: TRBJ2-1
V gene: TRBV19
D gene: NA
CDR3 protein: CASSITGSSYNEQFF
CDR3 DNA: TGTGCCAGTAGTATAACCGGGTCTTCCTACAATGAGCAGTTCTTC

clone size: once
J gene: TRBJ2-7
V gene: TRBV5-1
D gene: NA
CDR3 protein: CASSFTVGSYEQYF
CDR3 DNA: TGCGCCAGCAGCTTTACGGTAGGGTCCTACGAGCAGTACTTC

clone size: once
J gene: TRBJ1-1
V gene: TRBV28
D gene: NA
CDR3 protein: CASWGLRRNTEAFF
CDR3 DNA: TGTGCCAGCTGGGGACTGAGGAGAAACACTGAAGCTTTCTTT

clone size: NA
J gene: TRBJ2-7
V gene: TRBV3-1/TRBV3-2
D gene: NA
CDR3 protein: CASSRPSVSYEQYF
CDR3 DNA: TGTGCCAGCAGCCGTCCTAGCGTATCCTACGAGCAGTACTTC

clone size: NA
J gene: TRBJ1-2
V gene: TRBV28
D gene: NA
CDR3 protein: CASSLPNYGYTF
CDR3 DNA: TGTGCCAGCAGTTTACCTAACTATGGCTACACCTTC

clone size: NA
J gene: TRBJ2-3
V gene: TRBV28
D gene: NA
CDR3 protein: CASSSTGVSTDTQYF
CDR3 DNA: TGTGCCAGCAGTTCAACGGGAGTTAGCACAGATACGCAGTATTTT

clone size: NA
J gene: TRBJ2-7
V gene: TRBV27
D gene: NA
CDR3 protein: CASSLVGFGNEQYF
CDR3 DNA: TGTGCCAGCAGTTTGGTAGGGTTTGGAAACGAGCAGTACTTC

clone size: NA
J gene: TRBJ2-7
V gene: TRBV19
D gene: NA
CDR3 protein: CASSMGGRANEQYF
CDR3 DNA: TGTGCCAGTAGTATGGGGGGGCGCGCGAACGAGCAGTACTTC

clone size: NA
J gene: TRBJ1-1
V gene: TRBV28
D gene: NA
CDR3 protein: CASSLGTGNTEAFF
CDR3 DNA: TGTGCCAGCAGTTTAGGGACGGGGAACACTGAAGCTTTCTTT

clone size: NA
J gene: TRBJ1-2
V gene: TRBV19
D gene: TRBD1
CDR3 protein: CASSIDGQVYGYTF
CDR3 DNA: TGTGCCAGTAGTATAGACGGACAGGTCTATGGCTACACCTTC

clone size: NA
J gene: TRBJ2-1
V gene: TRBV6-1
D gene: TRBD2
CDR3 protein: CASSATGTRGYNEQFF
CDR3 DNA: TGTGCCAGCAGTGCCACCGGGACTAGGGGATACAATGAGCAGTTCTTC

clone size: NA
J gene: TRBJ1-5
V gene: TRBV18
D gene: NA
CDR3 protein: CASSPGGDADQPQHF
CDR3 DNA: TGTGCCAGCTCACCAGGAGGGGACGCAGATCAGCCCCAGCATTTT

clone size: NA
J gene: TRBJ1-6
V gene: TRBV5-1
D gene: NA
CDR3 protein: CASSLAEKNSPLHF
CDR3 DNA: TGCGCCAGCAGCTTGGCTGAAAAGAATTCACCCCTCCACTTT

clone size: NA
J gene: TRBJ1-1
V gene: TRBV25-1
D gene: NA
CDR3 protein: CASSAHQGTSEAFF
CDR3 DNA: TGTGCCAGCAGTGCTCACCAAGGGACTTCTGAAGCTTTCTTT

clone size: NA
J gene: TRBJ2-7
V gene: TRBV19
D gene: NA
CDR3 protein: CASSIGGEATEQYF
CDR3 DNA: TGTGCCAGTAGTATAGGAGGGGAAGCGACCGAGCAGTACTTC

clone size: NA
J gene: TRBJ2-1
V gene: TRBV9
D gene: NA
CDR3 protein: CASSVEGSGYNEQFF
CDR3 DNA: TGTGCCAGCAGCGTAGAGGGTAGCGGCTACAATGAGCAGTTCTTC

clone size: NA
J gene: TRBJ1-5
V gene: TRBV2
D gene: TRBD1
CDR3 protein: CASQGQANQPQHF
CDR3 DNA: TGTGCCAGCCAGGGACAGGCTAATCAGCCCCAGCATTTT

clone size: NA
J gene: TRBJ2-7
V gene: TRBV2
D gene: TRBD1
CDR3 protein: CASSPWTGFEQYF
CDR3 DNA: TGTGCCAGCAGCCCCTGGACAGGGTTCGAGCAGTACTTC

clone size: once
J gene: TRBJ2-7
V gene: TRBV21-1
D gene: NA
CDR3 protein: CASSKGGRVKDQMDEQYF
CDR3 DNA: TGTGCCAGCAGCAAAGGGGGCAGGGTAAAGGACCAAATGGACGAGCAGTACTTC

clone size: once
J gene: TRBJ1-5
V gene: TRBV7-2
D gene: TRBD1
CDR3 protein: CASSSTGGALSNQPQHF
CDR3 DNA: TGTGCCAGCAGCTCGACAGGGGGCGCGTTAAGCAATCAGCCCCAGCATTTT

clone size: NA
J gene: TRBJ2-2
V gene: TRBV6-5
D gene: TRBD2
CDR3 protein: CASSYTSGSGTGELFF
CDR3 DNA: TGTGCCAGCAGCTACACTAGCGGGAGTGGCACCGGGGAGCTGTTTTTT

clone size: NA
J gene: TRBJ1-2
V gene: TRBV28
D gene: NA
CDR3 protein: CASTPPTRYLGYTF
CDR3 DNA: TGTGCCAGCACCCCCCCGACTCGCTACCTTGGCTACACCTTC

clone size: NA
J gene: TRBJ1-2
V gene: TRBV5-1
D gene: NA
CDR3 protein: CASSRGNPGSGYGYTF
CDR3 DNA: TGCGCCAGCAGCCGGGGAAATCCGGGGTCAGGCTATGGCTACACCTTC

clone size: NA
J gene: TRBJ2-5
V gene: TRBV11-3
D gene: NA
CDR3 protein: CASSLELGIGAGETQYF
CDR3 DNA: TGTGCCAGCAGCTTAGAGCTGGGAATCGGGGCAGGGGAGACCCAGTACTTC

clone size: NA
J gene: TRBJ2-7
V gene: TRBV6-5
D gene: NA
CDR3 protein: CASEGVTYEQYF
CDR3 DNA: TGTGCCAGCGAGGGAGTTACCTACGAGCAGTACTTC

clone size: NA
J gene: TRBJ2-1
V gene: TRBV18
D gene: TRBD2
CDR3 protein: CASSPLAGEGNEQFF
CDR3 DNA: TGTGCCAGCTCACCACTCGCGGGAGAGGGGAATGAGCAGTTCTTC

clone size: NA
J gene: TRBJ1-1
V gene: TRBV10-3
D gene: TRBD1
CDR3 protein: CAIGQGRRTEAFF
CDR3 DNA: TGTGCCATCGGACAGGGAAGGAGAACTGAAGCTTTCTTT

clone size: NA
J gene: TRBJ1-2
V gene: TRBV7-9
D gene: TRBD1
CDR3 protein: CASSSIGTDNYGYTF
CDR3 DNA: TGTGCCAGCAGCTCCATAGGGACAGACAACTATGGCTACACCTTC

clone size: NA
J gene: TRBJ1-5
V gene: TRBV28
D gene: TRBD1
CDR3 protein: CASSLTPGQVDQPQHF
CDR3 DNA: TGTGCCAGCAGTTTGACCCCTGGACAGGTAGATCAGCCCCAGCATTTT

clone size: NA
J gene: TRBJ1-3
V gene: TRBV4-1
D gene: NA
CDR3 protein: CASSQVYSSGNTIYF
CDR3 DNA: TGCGCCAGCAGCCAAGTATACAGCTCTGGAAACACCATATATTTT

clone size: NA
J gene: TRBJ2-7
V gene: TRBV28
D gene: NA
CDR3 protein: CASRKDSRRPYEQYF
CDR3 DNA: TGTGCCAGCCGGAAGGACAGCCGGAGACCCTACGAGCAGTACTTC

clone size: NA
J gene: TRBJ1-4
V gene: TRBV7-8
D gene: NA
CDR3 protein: CASSSRQATLLTVEKLFF
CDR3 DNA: TGTGCCAGCAGCTCCAGACAGGCTACCCTCCTCACGGTGGAAAAACTGTTTTTT

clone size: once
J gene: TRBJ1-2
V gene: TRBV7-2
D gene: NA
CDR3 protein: CASSFSRPTGRGYTF
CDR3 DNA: TGTGCCAGCAGCTTCAGTCGTCCAACAGGACGTGGCTACACCTTC

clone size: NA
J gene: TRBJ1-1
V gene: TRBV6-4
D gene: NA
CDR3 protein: CASSVEENTEAFF
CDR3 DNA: TGTGCCAGCAGTGTCGAGGAGAACACTGAAGCTTTCTTT

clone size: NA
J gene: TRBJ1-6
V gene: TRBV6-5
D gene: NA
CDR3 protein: CASSFRRERVNSPLHF
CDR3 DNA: TGTGCCAGCAGTTTTCGACGAGAGAGGGTTAATTCACCCCTCCACTTT

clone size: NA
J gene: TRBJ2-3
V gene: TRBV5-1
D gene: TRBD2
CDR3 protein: CASSFLQLAGGTDTQYF
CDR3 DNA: TGCGCCAGCAGCTTCCTTCAACTAGCGGGAGGCACAGATACGCAGTATTTT

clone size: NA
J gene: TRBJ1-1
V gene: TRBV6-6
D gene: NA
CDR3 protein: CASIHPEQVTAEAFF
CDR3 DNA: TGTGCCAGCATTCACCCCGAACAAGTAACGGCTGAAGCTTTCTTT

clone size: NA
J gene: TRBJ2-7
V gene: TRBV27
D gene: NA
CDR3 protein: CASSFSAGQLYYEQYF
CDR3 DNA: TGTGCCAGCAGTTTCTCCGCGGGACAGCTCTACTACGAGCAGTACTTC

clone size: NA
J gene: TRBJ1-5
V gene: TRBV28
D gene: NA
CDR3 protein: CATLQPNQPQHF
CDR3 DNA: TGTGCCACCTTACAGCCCAATCAGCCCCAGCATTTT

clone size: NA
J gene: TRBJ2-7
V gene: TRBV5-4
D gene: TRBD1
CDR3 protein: CASSATGAAYEQYF
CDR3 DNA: TGTGCCAGCAGCGCCACAGGGGCTGCCTACGAGCAGTACTTC

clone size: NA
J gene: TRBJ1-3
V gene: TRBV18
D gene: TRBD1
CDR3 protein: CASSPPDRAPIGNTIYF
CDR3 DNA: TGTGCCAGCTCACCACCGGACAGGGCGCCTATCGGGAACACCATATATTTT

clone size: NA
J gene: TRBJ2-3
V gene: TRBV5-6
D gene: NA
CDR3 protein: CASSFGLDRSTDTQYF
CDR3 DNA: TGTGCCAGCAGCTTTGGGTTGGACCGTAGCACAGATACGCAGTATTTT

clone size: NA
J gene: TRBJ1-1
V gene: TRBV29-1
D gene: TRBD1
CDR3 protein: CSVGGSGGTEAFF
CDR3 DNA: TGCAGCGTTGGCGGATCAGGGGGCACTGAAGCTTTCTTT

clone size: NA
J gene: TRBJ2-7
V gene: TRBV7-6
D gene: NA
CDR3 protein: CASSLGDIAYEQYF
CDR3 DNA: TGTGCCAGCAGCTTAGGGGACATAGCTTACGAGCAGTACTTC

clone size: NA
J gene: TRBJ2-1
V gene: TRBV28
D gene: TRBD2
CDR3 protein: CASTSSSGSRGNEQFF
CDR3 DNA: TGTGCCAGCACCTCCAGTAGCGGGAGTAGGGGCAATGAGCAGTTCTTC

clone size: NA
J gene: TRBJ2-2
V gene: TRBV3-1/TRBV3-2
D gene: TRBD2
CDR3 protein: CASSQLRGAIGELFF
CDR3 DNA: TGTGCCAGCAGCCAATTGCGGGGGGCCATCGGGGAGCTGTTTTTT

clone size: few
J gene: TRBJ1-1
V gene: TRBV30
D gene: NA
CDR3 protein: CAWSGDDGEAFF
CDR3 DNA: TGTGCCTGGTCAGGGGATGATGGGGAAGCTTTCTTT

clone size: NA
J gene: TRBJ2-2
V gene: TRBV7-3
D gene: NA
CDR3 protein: CASSPLGEPTGELFF
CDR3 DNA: TGTGCCAGCAGCCCCCTGGGCGAACCCACCGGGGAGCTGTTTTTT

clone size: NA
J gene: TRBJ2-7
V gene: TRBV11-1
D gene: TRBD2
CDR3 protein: CASSTSASGAYEQYF
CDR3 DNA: TGTGCCAGCAGCACCTCAGCTAGCGGGGCCTACGAGCAGTACTTC